Shown below are 26 T cell receptor beta chains from a single sample sequenced in a study of blood T cell repertoires in COVID-19. Libraries were prepared by immunoSEQ multiplex PCR; TCRdb keeps only in-frame clonotypes and omits some of them. The data show under 90,000 clones, with 70% to 90% seen just once and roughly 3% held by the top ten. The sample taken for sequencing was peripheral blood. The receptor source for this set is a man between 70 and 80 years old with active or convalescent COVID-19.

The V and J genes are TRBV19 and TRBJ1-3; 8 bases match TRBD1. Germline CDR1 LNHDA, CDR2 SQIVND (reference sequence). This CDR3 has 15 residues. V dropped 4 bases and J dropped 1; count of bases not matched to a gene: 3. This CDR3 is CASSTTGDSGNTIYF. Here the CDR3 DNA reads TGTGCCAGTAGTACGACAGGGGATTCTGGAAACACCATATATTTT.

The V and J genes are TRBV19 and TRBJ1-3; 7 bases line up with TRBD1. The CDR3 has 13 residues. CDR1 LNHDA and CDR2 SQIVND come from the germline V gene (reference sequence). Trimming cost V 5 bases and J 8 bases; bases outside gene matches: 6. The DNA of the CDR3 is TGTGCCAGTAGTTCCCGGGACAGAGACACCATATATTTT. Its translation is CASSSRDRDTIYF.

J is TRBJ2-1 and V is TRBV5-4; 7 bases align to TRBD2. The V gene end was trimmed by 1 base and the J gene end by 7 bases; junction bases not matched to a gene: 8. This CDR3 has 15 amino acids. CDR1 and CDR2 (germline): SGHNT, YYREEE (reference sequence). Here the CDR3 reads CASSLTGGRLNEQFF. The CDR3 DNA sequence: TGTGCCAGCAGCTTGACGGGGGGTCGGTTAAATGAGCAGTTCTTC. Full variable domain (rest looked up from reference TRBV5-4 and TRBJ2-1): ETGVTQSPTHLIKTRGQQVTLRCSSQSGHNTVSWYQQALGQGPQFIFQYYREEENGRGNFPPRFSGLQFPNYSSELNVNALELDDSALYLCASSLTGGRLNEQFFGPGTRLTVL.

The rearrangement uses TRBV5-3 and TRBJ2-2; TRBD2 matches 10 bases. TRBV5-3 is labeled an ORF, and its function is uncertain. The CDR3 totals 19 residues. Losses at the gene ends were 3 bases for V and 2 bases for J; bases not matched to a gene: 13. CDR3 bases: TGTGCCAGAAGCTCGTACCGGTCACTAGCGGGACTTAACACCGGGGAGCTGTTTTTT. Its protein product is CARSSYRSLAGLNTGELFF.

This chain connects TRBV5-1 to TRBJ2-5; 10 positions agree with TRBD2. This CDR3 has 17 residues. The germline V gene encodes CDR1 SGHRS and CDR2 YFSETQ. J was trimmed by 2 bases and V by 2 bases; bases with no gene match: 9. In DNA, the CDR3 is TGCGCCAGCAGCTTTAGCGGGGGGCCGTTACTACAAGAGACCCAGTACTTC. The encoded protein is CASSFSGGPLLQETQYF. The whole variable domain, filled in from reference TRBV5-1 and TRBJ2-5, reads KAGVTQTPRYLIKTRGQQVTLSCSPISGHRSVSWYQQTPGQGLQFLFEYFSETQRNKGNFPGRFSGRQFSNSRSEMNVSTLELGDSALYLCASSFSGGPLLQETQYFGPGTRLLVL.

V usage is TRBV2 and J usage is TRBJ1-2, with 9 bases identical to TRBD1. The junction had 5 bases not matched to a gene; V was cut back by 2 bases and J by 7 bases. Germline V gene data show CDR1 as SNHLY and CDR2 as FYNNEI. This CDR3 region has 14 residues. CDR3 residues: CASSETRQGGGYTF. For the CDR3, the DNA is TGTGCCAGCAGTGAAACCCGACAGGGGGGTGGCTACACCTTC.

The rearrangement uses TRBV28 and TRBJ1-2; D gene uncertain. Trimming took 3 bases from V and 4 from J, leaving 6 bases between them. Germline V CDR1 and CDR2: MDHEN, SYDVKM. The CDR3 totals 12 residues. CDR3 sequence: CASSFSGYGYTF. The DNA of the CDR3 is TGTGCCAGCAGTTTTTCGGGCTATGGCTACACCTTC.

The CDR3 nucleotides are TGTGCCAGCAGTTACGGAGACAGGCTACGAGGTGGCTACACCTTC. Protein sequence: CASSYGDRLRGGYTF. The chain couples TRBV28 to TRBJ1-2; weak D call: TRBD1 (6 bases). V dropped 4 bases and J dropped 7 bases, with 19 bases sitting between them. This CDR3 region has 15 residues. Germline V gives CDR1 MDHEN, CDR2 SYDVKM.

The CDR3 bases are TGTGCCTTATCGGCACAGTACAATGAGCAGTTCTTC. This gives the protein CALSAQYNEQFF. This rearrangement joins TRBV30 to TRBJ2-1; no clear D. V shed 7 bases and J shed 4 bases, with 11 bases lying between them. Germline CDR1 is GTSNPN and CDR2 is SVGIG (reference sequence). The CDR3 is 12 residues long.

The chain recombines TRBV7-6 with TRBJ1-1; D may be TRBD1 (5 bases). V lost 5 bases, J lost 0 bases, and 16 bases lay in between. The CDR3 has 16 residues. Germline-derived CDR1 and CDR2 are SGHVS and FNYEAQ. CDR3 DNA sequence: TGTGCCAGCAGCCGAGGCGCAGGAGGGGTGAACACTGAAGCTTTCTTT. It is translated as CASSRGAGGVNTEAFF.

V gene TRBV29-1 combines with J gene TRBJ2-1; 14 bases map to TRBD2. Germline lookup yields CDR1 SQVTM and CDR2 ANQGSEA. The CDR3 runs 14 residues. Losses at the gene ends were 6 bases for V and 6 bases for J; bases not matched to a gene: 4. The CDR3, as DNA: TGCAGCGTCGGGACTAGCGGGAGTAGCAATGAGCAGTTCTTC. This encodes CSVGTSGSSNEQFF.

This clone appeared once. CDR3 nucleotide sequence: TGTGCCAGCAGCTCCCTAGGGGGGGCTACTGAAGCTTTCTTT. This encodes CASSSLGGATEAFF. The genes are TRBV7-3 and TRBJ1-1, with a weak D call TRBD1 (6 bases). In germline, CDR1 is SGHTA, CDR2 FQGTGA. The CDR3 is 14 residues long. Deletions cut 4 bases from V and 5 bases from J, with 14 bases between.

V usage is TRBV7-8 and J usage is TRBJ1-5, with a tentative D call TRBD1 (6 bases). The germline V gene has CDR1 SGHVS and CDR2 FQNEAQ. There are 15 residues in the CDR3. Trimming took 0 bases from V and 6 from J, leaving 12 bases between them. Here the CDR3 reads CASSLALGASQPQHF. Written as DNA, the CDR3 is TGTGCCAGCAGCTTAGCGTTGGGGGCGAGTCAGCCCCAGCATTTT.

The sample holds one count of this clone. The chain has TRBV27 and TRBJ2-1; 10 bases fit TRBD2. Germline V gene sequence: CDR1 MNHEY, CDR2 SMNVEV (reference sequence). Unmatched junction bases numbered 12, after V lost 5 bases and J lost 2 bases. The CDR3 runs 18 residues. The CDR3 spells CASSLHLAGVPPYNEQFF. In DNA form, the CDR3 reads TGTGCCAGCAGTCTTCATCTAGCGGGGGTCCCCCCCTACAATGAGCAGTTCTTC.

V is TRBV10-3 and J is TRBJ2-7; TRBD1 agrees at 9 bases. The CDR3 totals 14 residues. V was clipped by 0 bases and J by 5 bases; unmatched bases: 2. CDR1 and CDR2 from the germline V gene are ENHRY and SYGVKD. CDR3 coding DNA: TGTGCCATCAGTGAGTCCAGGACAGGGGACGAGCAGTACTTC. Residues: CAISESRTGDEQYF.

This rearrangement joins TRBV2 to TRBJ1-1; TRBD1 matches at 11 bases. The CDR3 is 17 residues long. V shed 5 bases, J shed 0 bases, and the junction held 8 bases outside the gene matches. CDR1 is SNHLY, CDR2 FYNNEI, per germline. DNA of the CDR3: TGTGCCAGCAGTCCCGGGACAGGGGGGTTTATGAACACTGAAGCTTTCTTT. This codes for CASSPGTGGFMNTEAFF.

J is TRBJ2-5 and V is TRBV11-3; TRBD1 agrees at 7 bases. Germline V gives CDR1 SGHNT, CDR2 YENEEA. The J segment lost 1 base and the V segment lost 4 bases, leaving 0 bases of the junction unmatched. The CDR3 sequence is 13 residues long. CDR3 sequence (DNA): TGTGCCAGCAGCTACAGGGGCCAAGAGACCCAGTACTTC. Amino acid sequence: CASSYRGQETQYF.

The V call is TRBV7-2, the J call TRBJ2-5; TRBD2 matches at 9 bases. Germline assignment: CDR1 SGHTA and CDR2 FQGNSA. The CDR3 is 13 amino acids. J lost 2 bases, V lost 6 bases, and 1 base had no gene match. In DNA form, the CDR3 reads TGTGCCAGCAGGACTAGCGGACAAGAGACCCAGTACTTC. This sequence encodes CASRTSGQETQYF.

In its sample, this clone was seen once. The chain joins TRBV6-5 to TRBJ1-6, with TRBD1 as a possible D gene (6 bases). CDR3 size: 15 residues. Germline V lookup: CDR1 MNHEY, CDR2 SVGAGI. V shed 6 bases and J shed 4 bases, with 13 bases lying between them. CDR3 amino acids: CASSLPTGYNSPLHF. The DNA of the CDR3 is TGTGCCAGCAGCTTACCTACAGGGTATAATTCACCCCTCCACTTT.

This clone was seen a few times. The V gene is TRBV2, the J gene TRBJ1-1; 9 bases are shared with TRBD1. This CDR3 comprises 19 residues. Trimming removed 6 bases from V and 3 bases from J; junction bases left unmatched: 20. CDR1 and CDR2 from the germline V gene are SNHLY and FYNNEI. CDR3 in DNA: TGTGCCAGCAGATCGGGACAGGGAATACCCCTGGTAGGTGACACTGAAGCTTTCTTT. Its protein product is CASRSGQGIPLVGDTEAFF.

The J gene is TRBJ2-3, the V gene TRBV11-3; D possibly corresponds to TRBD1 (6 bases). The CDR3 extends over 15 amino acids. The germline V gene encodes CDR1 SGHNT and CDR2 YENEEA. V lost 4 bases and J lost 9, with 20 bases in between. CDR3 coding DNA: TGTGCCAGCAGCTCCCAGTTCGAACAAAGGGGGACGCAGTATTTT. Its translation is CASSSQFEQRGTQYF.

This chain connects TRBV11-2 to TRBJ2-7, with 9 bases aligning to TRBD1. The CDR3 runs 14 residues. The germline V gene has CDR1 SGHAT and CDR2 FQNNGV. V lost 4 bases to trimming and J lost 9 bases; unmatched junction nucleotides: 10. The CDR3 bases are TGTGCCAGCAGCTCCCGGACAGGGGTAAACGGGCAGTACTTC. Encoded protein: CASSSRTGVNGQYF.

The chain recombines TRBV19 with TRBJ1-2; 7 bases agree with TRBD1. Germline trimming cut 4 bases from V and 6 bases from J; bases unmatched to any gene: 8. Per germline, CDR1 LNHDA and CDR2 SQIVND (reference sequence). There are 14 residues in the CDR3. The CDR3 is CASSRRGPEDGYTF. The CDR3 DNA is TGTGCCAGTAGTAGGAGGGGGCCCGAGGATGGCTACACCTTC.

The chain couples TRBV28 to TRBJ2-7; the D gene is possibly TRBD1 (7 bases). Germline V gene data show CDR1 as MDHEN and CDR2 as SYDVKM. V was clipped by 7 bases and J by 2 bases, with 15 bases between them. CDR3 length: 14 residues. CDR3 region: CASTQGGRAYEQYF. CDR3 sequence (DNA): TGTGCCAGCACCCAGGGGGGAAGGGCCTACGAGCAGTACTTC.

The chain couples TRBV5-1 to TRBJ2-3; possibly TRBD2 for D (6 bases). CDR1 SGHRS and CDR2 YFSETQ come from the germline V gene. Trimming shortened V by 2 bases and J by 3 bases, and 13 bases separated the two germline ends. The CDR3 is made up of 15 amino acids. The CDR3: CASSFGGYFTDTQYF. The CDR3 DNA follows: TGCGCCAGCAGCTTCGGAGGGTACTTTACAGATACGCAGTATTTT. The whole variable domain, remainder taken from reference TRBV5-1 and TRBJ2-3, is KAGVTQTPRYLIKTRGQQVTLSCSPISGHRSVSWYQQTPGQGLQFLFEYFSETQRNKGNFPGRFSGRQFSNSRSEMNVSTLELGDSALYLCASSFGGYFTDTQYFGPGTRLTVL.

The V call is TRBV19, the J call TRBJ1-1; the match to TRBD1 covers 11 bases. After removal of 6 bases from V and 4 bases from J, the junction contained 7 bases not matched to a gene. This CDR3 is 15 amino acids long. Germline lookup yields CDR1 LNHDA and CDR2 SQIVND (reference sequence). CDR3 DNA sequence: TGTGCCAGTAGGGTCCGGACAGGGGGCGTCACTGAAGCTTTCTTT. As protein: CASRVRTGGVTEAFF.